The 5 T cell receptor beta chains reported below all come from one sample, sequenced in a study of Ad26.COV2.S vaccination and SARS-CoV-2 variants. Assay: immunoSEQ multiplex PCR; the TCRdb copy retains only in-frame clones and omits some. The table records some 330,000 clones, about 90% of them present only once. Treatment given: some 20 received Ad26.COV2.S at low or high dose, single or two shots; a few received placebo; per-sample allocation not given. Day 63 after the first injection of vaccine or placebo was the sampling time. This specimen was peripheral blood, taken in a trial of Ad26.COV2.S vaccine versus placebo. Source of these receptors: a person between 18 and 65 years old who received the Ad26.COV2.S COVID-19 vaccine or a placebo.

The CDR3 DNA sequence: TGCGCCAGCAGTCACTCTACAGGGTGGGAGCAGTACGTC. It yields the protein CASSHSTGWEQYV. The J gene is TRBJ2-7, the V gene TRBV23-1; D perhaps matches TRBD1 (6 bases). TRBV23-1 is an ORF, with its function uncertain. V was clipped by 3 bases and J by 7 bases, with 13 bases between them. This CDR3 comprises 13 residues.

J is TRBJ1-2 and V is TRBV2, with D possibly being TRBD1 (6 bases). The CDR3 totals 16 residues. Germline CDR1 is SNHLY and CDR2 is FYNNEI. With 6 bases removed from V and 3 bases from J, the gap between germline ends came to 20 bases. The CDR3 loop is CASSLPLRGADYGYTF. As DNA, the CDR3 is TGTGCCAGCAGCCTACCTCTCAGGGGTGCGGACTATGGCTACACCTTC.

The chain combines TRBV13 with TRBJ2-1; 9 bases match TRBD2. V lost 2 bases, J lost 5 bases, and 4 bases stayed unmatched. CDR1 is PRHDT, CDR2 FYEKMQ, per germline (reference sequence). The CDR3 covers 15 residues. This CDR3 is CASSLKGLADNEQFF. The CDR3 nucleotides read TGTGCCAGCAGCTTAAAGGGACTAGCAGACAATGAGCAGTTCTTC.

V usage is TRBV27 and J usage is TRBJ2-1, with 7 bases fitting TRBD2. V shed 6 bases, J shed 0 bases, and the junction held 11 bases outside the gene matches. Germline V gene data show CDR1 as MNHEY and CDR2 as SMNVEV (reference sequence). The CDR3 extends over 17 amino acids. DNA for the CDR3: TGTGCCAGCAGCCCTCCCCCTCTAGCGGACTCCTACAATGAGCAGTTCTTC. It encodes CASSPPPLADSYNEQFF.

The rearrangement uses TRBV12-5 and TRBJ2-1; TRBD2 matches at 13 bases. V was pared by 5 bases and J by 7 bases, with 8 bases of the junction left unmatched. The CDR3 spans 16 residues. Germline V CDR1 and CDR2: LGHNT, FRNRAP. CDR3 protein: CASGAGLAGRLNEQFF. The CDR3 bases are TGTGCTAGTGGTGCGGGACTAGCGGGACGTCTTAATGAGCAGTTCTTC.